This T cell receptor (beta chain) was recorded in a study of identical twins. As for this clonotype: Its antigen is undetermined.

Via MiXCR, TCRdb re-called the 5' RACE reads, giving one row per CDR3 protein. Altogether about 520,000 distinct CDR3 sequences are present, approximately 22% being singletons, with the ten largest covering 0.91%. General study results and limits: Less excess twin sharing appeared in beta out-of-frame sequences. Insertions were reduced in abundant cord blood beta clonotypes but not in memory repertoires.

These data also featured in a second study, about T cells expressing NK-cell markers. That work adds: One observes that, in four donors, these clonotypes were also the leading ones within the CD3+CD56-NKG2C+ fraction.

The TCR was taken from a woman between 18 and 29 years old in good health. Input material: CD4+ T cells sorted from blood.

The CDR3 region is CSARDPTGGLYEQYF. CDR3 coding DNA: TGCAGTGCTAGAGATCCCACAGGGGGCTTGTACGAGCAGTACTTC. This chain uses TRBV20-1 with TRBJ2-7, with 9 bases aligning to TRBD1. CDR1 and CDR2 from the germline V gene are DFQATT and SNEGSKA (reference sequence). The CDR3 spans 15 residues. V lost 0 bases and J lost 4; bases outside the gene matches: 7.